Below, 8 T cell receptor beta chains from the same sample are listed, as sequenced in a study of CD8+ T cells in alopecia areata. The treatment denotes: oral pan-JAK inhibitor, 5-10 mg twice daily. Sequencing templates came from extracted RNA that was reverse transcribed into cDNA. The repertoire was sequenced with immunoSEQ multiplex PCR; TCRdb's copy has only in-frame clones and lacks some. This table has about 110,000 clones, less than 70% appearing once. Sequences were derived from CD4+ T cells sorted from blood, sampled at week 24, from a patient treated with tofacitinib. The receptors here all came from a human donor with alopecia areata.

The chain employs TRBV30 and TRBJ1-5; possibly TRBD1 for D (5 bases). The V gene lost 2 bases and the J gene lost 4 bases, with 9 bases spanning the gap. This CDR3 contains 13 residues. Germline V gives CDR1 GTSNPN, CDR2 SVGIG (reference sequence). The DNA for the CDR3 is TGTGCCTGGAGTATGGGGGGTAATCAGCCCCAGCATTTT. Translation gives CAWSMGGNQPQHF.

The rearrangement links TRBV5-1 to TRBJ2-3; D is perhaps TRBD2 (5 bases). Germline assignment: CDR1 SGHRS and CDR2 YFSETQ. There are 15 residues in the CDR3. Trimming removed 4 bases from V and 3 bases from J, with 15 bases in between. In DNA form, the CDR3 reads TGCGCCAGCAGCCGCCAAGGAGCGGAGACAGATACGCAGTATTTT. Translation gives CASSRQGAETDTQYF.

The gene calls are TRBV5-1 and TRBJ2-7; 8 positions match TRBD1. After removal of 3 bases from V and 5 bases from J, the junction contained 7 bases not matched to a gene. Germline CDR1 and CDR2: SGHRS and YFSETQ. This CDR3 spans 14 amino acids. The chain's CDR3 is CASSSGQGRDEQYF. In DNA, the CDR3 is TGCGCCAGCAGCTCCGGACAGGGTCGTGACGAGCAGTACTTC. Based on the CDR3 plus reference TRBV5-1 and TRBJ2-7, the full variable domain is KAGVTQTPRYLIKTRGQQVTLSCSPISGHRSVSWYQQTPGQGLQFLFEYFSETQRNKGNFPGRFSGRQFSNSRSEMNVSTLELGDSALYLCASSSGQGRDEQYFGPGTRLTVT.

This clone was observed a single time. The rearrangement uses TRBV19 and TRBJ2-1; 9 bases match TRBD2. V lost 5 bases to trimming and J lost 9 bases; unmatched junction nucleotides: 11. CDR3 length: 15 residues. The germline V gene encodes CDR1 LNHDA and CDR2 SQIVND (reference sequence). CDR3 residues: CASSLGAGGLLEQFF. In DNA form, the CDR3 reads TGTGCCAGTAGTCTAGGAGCGGGGGGACTTCTTGAGCAGTTCTTC.

This chain uses TRBV30 with TRBJ2-5; no firm D call. Germline V gene data show CDR1 as GTSNPN and CDR2 as SVGIG (reference sequence). This CDR3 has 14 amino acids. The V end was cut by 1 base, the J end by 4 bases, with 13 bases between. CDR3 region: CAWSALKGRETQYF. CDR3 DNA sequence: TGTGCCTGGAGTGCCCTCAAAGGCCGAGAGACCCAGTACTTC.

This clone was seen a few times. The genes are TRBV7-9 and TRBJ2-1; D call uncertain. Germline V gene data show CDR1 as SEHNR and CDR2 as FQNEAQ (reference sequence). V lost 4 bases to trimming and J lost 10 bases, with 8 bases between them. This CDR3 spans 11 amino acids. In DNA, the CDR3 is TGTGCCAGCAGCTACGTCGAGGAGCAGTTCTTC. It specifies CASSYVEEQFF.

This clone came up a few times. The gene calls are TRBV6-1 and TRBJ2-3, with 7 positions matching TRBD2. The CDR3 runs to 18 residues. V gave up 1 base and J gave up 2 bases; unmatched junction bases: 12. The germline gives CDR1 MNHNS, CDR2 SASEGT. CDR3 nucleotides: TGTGCCAGCAGTGAAGGACTAGCTTATGAAGGGAACACAGATACGCAGTATTTT. Protein product: CASSEGLAYEGNTDTQYF.

The chain combines TRBV29-1 with TRBJ1-2; D call uncertain. From germline, CDR1 is SQVTM and CDR2 ANQGSEA. This CDR3 is built from 10 residues. V lost 3 bases and J lost 4, with 3 bases in between. In DNA form, the CDR3 reads TGCAGCGTTGAGACCTATGGCTACACCTTC. It encodes CSVETYGYTF.